A selection of T cell receptor beta chains follows, all from one sample in a study of stem cell transplantation in POMP-related autoinflammatory disease. The protocol was immunoSEQ multiplex PCR, while the TCRdb copy is restricted to in-frame clones and leaves out a portion. The table shows 68,000 or so clones, with more than 75% occurring only once. The sequencing used CD4+ T cells from PBMCs, collected after stem cell transplantation. The source is a human patient with POMP-related autoinflammation and immune dysregulation (PRAID). Some T cells may be transferred from the graft donor. The CDR3 runs from the conserved cysteine through the conserved F or W. The D gene is left open where the match is weak. Where a row states a size, it is once, few, many or the class of an expanded clone; other rows omit it.

V	D	J	size	DNA	CDR3
TRBV5-8	TRBD1	TRBJ1-2	.	TGTGCCAGCAGCTCAACAGGGGGCTGGGACTATGGCTACACCTTC	CASSSTGGWDYGYTF
TRBV5-1	TRBD2	TRBJ2-7	.	TGCGCCAGCAGACGGGAGGGCCACGAGCAGTACTTC	CASRREGHEQYF
TRBV9	TRBD1	TRBJ2-3	.	TGTGCCAGCAGCTTCCGACAGGGGGCAGATACGCAGTATTTT	CASSFRQGADTQYF
TRBV28	.	TRBJ1-5	.	TGTGCCAGCAGTTTAAGTGGCGTAAGCAATCAGCCCCAGCATTTT	CASSLSGVSNQPQHF
TRBV7-9	.	TRBJ1-4	.	TGTGCCAGCAGCTTGGGAGCAACTAATGAAAAACTGTTTTTT	CASSLGATNEKLFF
TRBV10-1	.	TRBJ1-1	.	TGCGCCAGCAGTGAATCCGAGGTTGGGGGATGGACTGAAGCTTTCTTT	CASSESEVGGWTEAFF
TRBV6-1	.	TRBJ1-5	.	TGTGCCAGCAGTGAACCCGGGGGAACTAATCAGCCCCAGCATTTT	CASSEPGGTNQPQHF
TRBV5-1	TRBD2	TRBJ2-3	once	TGCGCCAGCAGCATGCGGGAGGGGAGAGATACGCAGTATTTT	CASSMREGRDTQYF
TRBV3-1/TRBV3-2	.	TRBJ1-6	.	TGTGCCAGCAGCCAAGTAGCGGGGAATTATAATTCACCCCTCCACTTT	CASSQVAGNYNSPLHF
TRBV18	.	TRBJ1-1	few	TGTGCCAGCTCACGCACAGCAGGGAACGTCATGAACACTGAAGCTTTCTTT	CASSRTAGNVMNTEAFF
TRBV4-1	TRBD1	TRBJ1-5	medium-sized	TGCGCCAGCAGCCAAGAGCCCCTTCTTGGCCGGACAGGGAGACTTCAGCCCCAGCATTTT	CASSQEPLLGRTGRLQPQHF
TRBV5-1	TRBD2	TRBJ2-5	.	TGCGCCAGCAGCTATCTAGCGGACCTTCGTGAGACCCAGTACTTC	CASSYLADLRETQYF
TRBV5-1	.	TRBJ2-4	.	TGCGCCAGCAGCTTGGACGGACAGTCGGGAAGCATTCAGTACTTC	CASSLDGQSGSIQYF
TRBV12-3/TRBV12-4	.	TRBJ1-2	.	TGTGCCAGCAGTTTGGGGGATAACTATGGCTACACCTTC	CASSLGDNYGYTF
TRBV19	.	TRBJ1-1	.	TGTGCCAGTAGTATAAGGTACCAGGGGTTGTCTGAAGCTTTCTTT	CASSIRYQGLSEAFF
TRBV5-1	TRBD1	TRBJ1-6	.	TGCGCCAGCAGCTTGGAAGGGGGCAGGGATTCACCCCTCCACTTT	CASSLEGGRDSPLHF
TRBV27	TRBD2	TRBJ2-2	.	TGTGCCAGCAGTCCCATAGCGGGGGCGCCGAACACCGGGGAGCTGTTTTTT	CASSPIAGAPNTGELFF
TRBV9	TRBD2	TRBJ2-1	.	TGTGCCAGCAGCGTGACCTTGGGGGGGACCGGCAATGAGCAGTTCTTC	CASSVTLGGTGNEQFF
TRBV9	.	TRBJ2-2	.	TGTGCCAGCAGCACTCGACAGGTTCCGAACACCGGGGAGCTGTTTTTT	CASSTRQVPNTGELFF
TRBV18	.	TRBJ2-7	few	TGTGCCAGCTCCATTAGCCGACGACCCTACGAGCAGTACTTC	CASSISRRPYEQYF
TRBV28	.	TRBJ2-1	.	TGTGCCAGCAGTCAGATACCGAGGGAGCAGTTCTTC	CASSQIPREQFF
TRBV27	.	TRBJ2-3	.	TGTGCCAGCAGTTTATCGGGGCTCCTTTGGGATACGCAGTATTTT	CASSLSGLLWDTQYF
TRBV24-1	.	TRBJ2-3	.	TGTGCCACCAGTGATGACCGGGACACAAGTCGGGCGCAGTATTTT	CATSDDRDTSRAQYF
TRBV3-1/TRBV3-2	.	TRBJ2-7	.	TGTGCCAGCAGCCAAGCTTCCGAGCAGTACTTC	CASSQASEQYF
TRBV15	.	TRBJ1-1	.	TGTGCCACCAGCAGAGATCAGTACGTGGCTCGGGCTTTCTTT	CATSRDQYVARAFF
TRBV27	TRBD2	TRBJ2-3	.	TGTGCCAGCAGTGCTCTAGCGGGGCCCTCCGATACGCAGTATTTT	CASSALAGPSDTQYF
TRBV7-6	.	TRBJ2-2	.	TGTGCCAGCAGCATCGTCGGGGCGAACACCGGGGAGCTGTTTTTT	CASSIVGANTGELFF
TRBV28	.	TRBJ1-2	.	TGTGCTAGCAGTCCGCCGTGGGGTAACTATGGCTACACCTTC	CASSPPWGNYGYTF
TRBV3-1/TRBV3-2	.	TRBJ2-2	few	TGTGCCAGCAGCCAAGGTCCCACCGGGGAGCTGTTTTTT	CASSQGPTGELFF
TRBV6-5	.	TRBJ2-7	.	TGTGCCAGCAAGGGGAGCGTCCACGAGCAGTACTTC	CASKGSVHEQYF
TRBV5-1	TRBD1	TRBJ2-1	.	TGCGCCAGCAGCCCTCCGGGACAGGTGGGATCCTACAATGAGCAGTTCTTC	CASSPPGQVGSYNEQFF
TRBV27	TRBD2	TRBJ2-3	.	TGTGCCAGCAGTTTGCCTGGGACTAGCGGCGTCGGGAACACAGATACGCAGTATTTT	CASSLPGTSGVGNTDTQYF
TRBV5-1	TRBD2	TRBJ2-5	.	TGCGCCAGCAGCTTGGAGCTAGCGGGAGTTGCGGAGACCCAGTACTTC	CASSLELAGVAETQYF